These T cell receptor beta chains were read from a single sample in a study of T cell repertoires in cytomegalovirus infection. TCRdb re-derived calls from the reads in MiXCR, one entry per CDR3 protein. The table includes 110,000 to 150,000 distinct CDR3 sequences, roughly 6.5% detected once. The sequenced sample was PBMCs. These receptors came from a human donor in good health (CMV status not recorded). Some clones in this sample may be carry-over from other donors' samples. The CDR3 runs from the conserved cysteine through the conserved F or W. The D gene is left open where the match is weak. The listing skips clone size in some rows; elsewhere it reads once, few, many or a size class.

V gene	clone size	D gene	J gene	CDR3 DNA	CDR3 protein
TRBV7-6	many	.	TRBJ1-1	TGTGCCAGCAGCTTAGGGACAAGTGAAGCTTTCTTT	CASSLGTSEAFF
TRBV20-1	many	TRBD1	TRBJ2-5	TGCAGTGCTATGGACAGGGGAAAGTACCAAGAGACCCAGTACTTC	CSAMDRGKYQETQYF
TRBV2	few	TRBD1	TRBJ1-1	TGTGCCAGCAGTGAGCAGGGGGGACGAGACACTGAAGCTTTCTTT	CASSEQGGRDTEAFF
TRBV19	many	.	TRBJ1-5	TGTGCCAGTTCAGGAGGGTTGGATCAGCCCCAGCATTTT	CASSGGLDQPQHF
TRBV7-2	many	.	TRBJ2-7	TGTGCCAGCAGCTTTCCGGTGGGAGAGCAGTACTTC	CASSFPVGEQYF
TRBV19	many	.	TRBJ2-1	TGTGCCAGTAGTATAGATGTCGGGGTACTCAATGAGCAGTTCTTC	CASSIDVGVLNEQFF
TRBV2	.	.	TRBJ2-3	TGTGCCAGCAGTGAAAAGGGGACTAGCACAGATACGCAGTATTTT	CASSEKGTSTDTQYF
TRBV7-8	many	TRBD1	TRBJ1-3	TGTGCCAGCAGCCCCTCACGGACAGGGATCTCTGGAAACACCATATATTTT	CASSPSRTGISGNTIYF
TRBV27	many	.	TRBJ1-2	TGTGCCAGCAGTTTATCTCGGGCCTCGGATCACTATGGCTACACCTTC	CASSLSRASDHYGYTF
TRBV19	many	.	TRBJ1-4	TGTGCCAGCCCCAGCAGGGATTCTAATGAAAAACTGTTTTTT	CASPSRDSNEKLFF
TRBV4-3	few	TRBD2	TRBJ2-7	TGCGCCAGCAGCCGGGCGGGGGGGACGAGCTCCTACGAGCAGTACTTC	CASSRAGGTSSYEQYF
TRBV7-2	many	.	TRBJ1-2	TGTGCCAGCAGCTTAGTCAGGGCGGTTAACTATGGCTACACCTTC	CASSLVRAVNYGYTF
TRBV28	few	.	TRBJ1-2	TGTGCCAGCTTCGGGGGTAATGGCTACACCTTC	CASFGGNGYTF
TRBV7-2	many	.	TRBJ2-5	TGTGCCAGCAGCACAGACCCCCGGGAGACCCAGTACTTC	CASSTDPRETQYF
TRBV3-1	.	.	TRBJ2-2	TGTGCCAGCAGCCAAGTTGGGGAGCTGTTTTTT	CASSQVGELFF
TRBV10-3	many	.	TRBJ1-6	TGTGCCATCGTCGACAGCCCAGGTTTACCCCTCCACTTT	CAIVDSPGLPLHF
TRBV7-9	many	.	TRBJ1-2	TGTGCCAGCAGCTCCGCAGGGGACTATGGCTACACCTTC	CASSSAGDYGYTF
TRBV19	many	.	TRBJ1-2	TGTGCCATTTCGGAACCACAGGGCTTTGGTGGCTACACCTTC	CAISEPQGFGGYTF
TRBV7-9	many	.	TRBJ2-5	TGTGCCAGCAGCTCAAATCCCGGTTGGGTAGGAGAGACCCAGTACTTC	CASSSNPGWVGETQYF
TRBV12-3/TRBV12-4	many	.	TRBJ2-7	TGTGCCAGCAGTTTTTTCAGCTACGAGCAGTACTTC	CASSFFSYEQYF
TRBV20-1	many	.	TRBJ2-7	TGCAGTGCTAGAGCAATGCAGGGTTCCGAGCAGTACTTC	CSARAMQGSEQYF
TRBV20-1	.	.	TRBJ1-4	TGCAGTGCTAGGCGAGGGGTCGAAAAACTGTTTTTT	CSARRGVEKLFF
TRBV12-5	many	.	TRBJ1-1	TGTGCTAGTGCCATGCGGAAGGCTTTCTTT	CASAMRKAFF
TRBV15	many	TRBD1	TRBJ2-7	TGTGCCACCAGCATAACAGGGGACGGGCAGTACTTC	CATSITGDGQYF
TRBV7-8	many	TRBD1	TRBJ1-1	TGTGCCAGCAGCAACGACAGGGGGAGAAACACTGAAGCTTTCTTT	CASSNDRGRNTEAFF
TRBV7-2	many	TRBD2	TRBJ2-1	TGTGCCAGCAGCTCACTGGGACTAACCGCTGCTGAGCAGTTCTTC	CASSSLGLTAAEQFF
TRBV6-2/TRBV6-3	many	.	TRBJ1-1	TGTGCCAGCAGTTCCCTAGTGAGGGTGGCTGAAGCTTTCTTT	CASSSLVRVAEAFF
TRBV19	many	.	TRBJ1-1	TGTGCCAGTAGTCCCCAGCTAGGCATGAACACTGAAGCTTTCTTT	CASSPQLGMNTEAFF
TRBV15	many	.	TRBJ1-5	TGTGCCACCAGCAGACCAGCAGGGAAGCATCAGCCCCAGCATTTT	CATSRPAGKHQPQHF
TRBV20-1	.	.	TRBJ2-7	TGCAGTGCTTTTCACGGATGGGCGGCGACTTACGAGCAGTACTTC	CSAFHGWAATYEQYF
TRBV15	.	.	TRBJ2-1	TGTGCCACCGAAAAAACCGACGGGTGGGGCAATGAGCAGTTCTTC	CATEKTDGWGNEQFF
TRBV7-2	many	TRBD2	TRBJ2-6	TGTGCCAGCAGCTTAGTAGGGACTACTTCTACTGGGGCCAACGTCCTGACTTTC	CASSLVGTTSTGANVLTF
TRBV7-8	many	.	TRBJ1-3	TGTGCCAGCAGCTCCAGCCGACAGGCTGGAAACACCATATATTTT	CASSSSRQAGNTIYF
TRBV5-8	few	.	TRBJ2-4	TGTGCCAGCAGCTTAGTCAGGATGTCGGGCCAAAACATTCAGTACTTC	CASSLVRMSGQNIQYF
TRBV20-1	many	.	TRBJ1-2	TGCAGTGCTAGGGAGGGTGGCTACACCTTC	CSAREGGYTF
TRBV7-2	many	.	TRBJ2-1	TGTGCCAGCAGCTTAGCGCTACAGGGCTCGTACAATGAGCAGTTCTTC	CASSLALQGSYNEQFF
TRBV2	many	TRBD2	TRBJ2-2	TGTGCCAGCAGTGATATTCGGGGGGTCGGGGAGCTGTTTTTT	CASSDIRGVGELFF
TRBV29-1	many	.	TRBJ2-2	TGCAGCGCATCGACAGGAATGACCGGGGAGCTGTTTTTT	CSASTGMTGELFF
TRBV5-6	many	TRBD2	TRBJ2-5	TGTGCCAGCAGCTTGTCGACTAGCGGGGACCAAGAGACCCAGTACTTC	CASSLSTSGDQETQYF
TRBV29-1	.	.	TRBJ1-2	TGCAGCGCCTACCTCGATGGCTACACCTTC	CSAYLDGYTF
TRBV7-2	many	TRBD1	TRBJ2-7	TGTGCCAGCAGCTCCTGGACAGGGGTTAGGCCCTACGAGCAGTACTTC	CASSSWTGVRPYEQYF
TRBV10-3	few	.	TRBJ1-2	TGTGCCATCAGTGAGCCGGGACTGAACTATGGCTACACCTTC	CAISEPGLNYGYTF
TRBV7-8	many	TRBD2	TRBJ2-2	TGTGCCAGCAGCCCATCGAGCGGGGGTAACACCGGGGAGCTGTTTTTT	CASSPSSGGNTGELFF
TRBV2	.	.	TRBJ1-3	TGTGCCAGCAGTGCGAGAAACACCATATATTTT	CASSARNTIYF
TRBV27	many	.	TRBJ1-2	TGTGCCAGCAGCGAACGGGCTACAGGAACCTATGGCTACACCTTC	CASSERATGTYGYTF
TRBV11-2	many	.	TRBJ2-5	TGTGCCAGCAGCCGGGTCACAGAGGGCCAGTACTTC	CASSRVTEGQYF
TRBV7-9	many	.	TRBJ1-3	TGTGCCAGCAGCGCTGCGGGTACTGGAAACACCATATATTTT	CASSAAGTGNTIYF
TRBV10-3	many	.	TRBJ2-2	TGTGCCTCGACGGGGGGCACCAACACCGGGGAGCTGTTTTTT	CASTGGTNTGELFF
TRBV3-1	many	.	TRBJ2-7	TGTGCCAGCAGCCAAGTCCGGGGAGGAGGCGAGCAGTACTTC	CASSQVRGGGEQYF
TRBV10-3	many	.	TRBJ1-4	TGTGCCATCAGTCCGGCGCCAGGGGATGCGGAAAAACTGTTTTTT	CAISPAPGDAEKLFF
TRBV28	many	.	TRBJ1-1	TGTGCCAGCACTTCAACCGACAGGCCTTCGAACACTGAAGCTTTCTTT	CASTSTDRPSNTEAFF
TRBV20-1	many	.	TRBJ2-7	TGCAGTGCTCCCGGATCGTACTCCTACGAGCAGTACTTC	CSAPGSYSYEQYF
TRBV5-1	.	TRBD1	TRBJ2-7	TGCGCCAGCAGCTCAACAGGGGGCTTCAACGAGCAGTACTTC	CASSSTGGFNEQYF
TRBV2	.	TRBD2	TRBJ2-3	TGTGCCAGCAGTGGAGTAGCGGGGGGTGCAGATACGCAGTATTTT	CASSGVAGGADTQYF
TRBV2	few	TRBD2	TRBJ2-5	TGTGCCACAGAGCGGGGAGAACAAGAGACCCAGTACTTC	CATERGEQETQYF
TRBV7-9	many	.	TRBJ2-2	TGTGCCAGCAGCTTAGGGCAGGGCCCCACCGGGGAGCTGTTTTTT	CASSLGQGPTGELFF
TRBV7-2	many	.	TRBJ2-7	TGTGCCAGCAGCCCCCGGGACGGCAAGTACGAGCAGTACTTC	CASSPRDGKYEQYF